Below, 32 T cell receptor beta chains from the same sample are listed, as sequenced in a study of human T cells and chemical hapten exposure. One entry per CDR3 protein, called by TCRdb with MiXCR from the RACE reads. The table lists roughly 140,000 distinct CDR3 sequences, 12% of them singletons. The time point was: patch test 2, 6 weeks after DPC sensitization. Treatment noted: therapeutic diphenylcyclopropenone sensitization with weekly scalp DPC. The sample in question was whole blood, obtained in connection with sensitization to the hapten diphenylcyclopropenone (DPC). The receptors were sampled from a woman aged 50 to 65 with alopecia areata. Some clones in this sample may be carry-over from other donors' samples.

This clonotype showed up just a few times. The V gene is TRBV5-6, the J gene TRBJ1-3, with 7 bases fitting TRBD1. Trimming removed 2 bases from V and 2 bases from J; junction bases left unmatched: 1. Germline CDR1 is SGHDT and CDR2 is YYEEEE. CDR3 size: 14 residues. Here the CDR3 DNA reads TGTGCCAGCAGCTTCACAGGGGCTGGAAACACCATATATTTT. This encodes CASSFTGAGNTIYF.

This clonotype was seen only a few times. The chain joins TRBV18 to TRBJ1-5, with D maybe TRBD1 (6 bases). Trimming shortened V by 4 bases and J by 3 bases, and 10 bases separated the two germline ends. From germline, CDR1 is KGHSH and CDR2 LQKENI. This CDR3 region has 14 residues. CDR3 loop: CASSRGGVNQPQHF. CDR3 nucleotide sequence: TGTGCCAGCTCACGAGGGGGAGTCAATCAGCCCCAGCATTTT.

The V and J genes are TRBV6-6 and TRBJ2-7, with D uncertain. V was shortened by 4 bases and J by 7 bases, with 17 bases between the two germline ends. Germline values: CDR1 MNHNY, CDR2 SVGAGI (reference sequence). This CDR3 has 14 residues. The CDR3 DNA reads as TGTGCCAGCAGTTTTACCGGACCGATGGGGGAGCAGTACTTC. Translating it yields CASSFTGPMGEQYF.

The rearrangement links TRBV29-1 to TRBJ2-2, with TRBD1 identical over 7 bases. There are 15 residues in the CDR3. CDR1 SQVTM and CDR2 ANQGSEA come from the germline V gene. The ends lost 2 bases at V and 4 bases at J; junction bases unmatched: 7. As DNA, the CDR3 is TGCAGCGTTGAACCTCGCAGGGGGAGCACCGGGGAGCTGTTTTTT. Translated, it gives CSVEPRRGSTGELFF.

V gene TRBV6-5 combines with J gene TRBJ2-6; tentative D call: TRBD1 (5 bases). The germline V gene encodes CDR1 MNHEY and CDR2 SVGAGI. Trimming took off 3 bases at V and 0 bases at J, with 12 bases between the two ends. The length of the CDR3 is 17 residues. For the CDR3, the DNA is TGTGCCAGCAGTTATTACAGGACCAACTCTGGGGCCAACGTCCTGACTTTC. It yields the protein CASSYYRTNSGANVLTF.

This clonotype has at least ten counts. J is TRBJ2-7 and V is TRBV21-1; the table names TRBD1, a call not compared with the DNA. TRBV21-1 is a known pseudogene. The CDR3 is 15 residues long. Here the CDR3 reads CASSRPGQGAYEQYF. The CDR3 DNA sequence: TGTGCCAGCAGCAGGCCGGGACAGGGAGCCTACGAGCAGTACTTC.

V and J are TRBV4-2 and TRBJ2-2; D may correspond to TRBD1 or TRBD2 (5 bases each). The CDR3 length is 16 residues. Germline V gene sequence: CDR1 LGHNA, CDR2 YNFKEQ. The ends were cut back, 2 bases at V and 4 bases at J, with 14 bases in the middle. The CDR3 sequence is CASSQNQGGSTGELFF. CDR3 sequence (DNA): TGTGCCAGCAGCCAAAACCAGGGTGGGAGCACCGGGGAGCTGTTTTTT.

This clonotype was observed many times. The V and J genes are TRBV11-1 and TRBJ2-1, with D perhaps matching TRBD2 (5 bases). There are 15 residues in the CDR3. Germline V CDR1 and CDR2: SGHAT, FQDESV (reference sequence). Trimming removed 5 bases at V and 5 bases at J, with 16 bases between. CDR3 coding DNA: TGTGCCAGCAGCCCCGGGCTAGCTGGTAACAATGAGCAGTTCTTC. Protein product: CASSPGLAGNNEQFF.

This sequence joins TRBV20-1 and TRBJ2-7; 7 bases agree with TRBD1. CDR3 length: 12 amino acids. Germline V gene lookup returns CDR1 DFQATT and CDR2 SNEGSKA (reference sequence). The V gene end was trimmed by 6 bases and the J gene end by 3 bases; junction bases not matched to a gene: 5. CDR3 amino acids: CSADRAGYEQYF. The CDR3 nucleotides read TGCAGTGCCGACAGGGCGGGCTACGAGCAGTACTTC.

This clonotype was seen a few times. The chain uses TRBV5-1 and TRBJ1-1; D not resolved. The CDR3 contains 14 residues. With 3 bases removed from V and 4 bases from J, the gap between germline ends came to 13 bases. CDR1 is SGHRS, CDR2 YFSETQ, per germline. The CDR3 sequence is CASSSASVSTEAFF. The CDR3 DNA reads as TGCGCCAGCAGCTCAGCGTCTGTGAGCACTGAAGCTTTCTTT.

This clonotype has more than one count but fewer than ten. This chain links TRBV18 with TRBJ2-7; weak D call: TRBD1 (6 bases). CDR3 length: 15 residues. Trimming took 0 bases from V and 2 from J, leaving 11 bases between them. CDR1 is KGHSH, CDR2 LQKENI, per germline. The CDR3 DNA reads TGTGCCAGCTCACCACCGGTGGCAGGGGCCTACGAGCAGTACTTC. This encodes CASSPPVAGAYEQYF.

This clonotype was recorded at least ten times. The chain has TRBV20-1 and TRBJ2-1; 7 bases are shared with TRBD2. V trimming: 6 bases; J trimming: 7 bases; junction bases outside the gene matches: 12. The germline CDR1 and CDR2 sequences are DFQATT and SNEGSKA (reference sequence). The CDR3 sequence is 14 residues long. The CDR3 sequence: CSAEWLAEGNEQFF. The CDR3, as DNA: TGCAGTGCCGAGTGGCTAGCGGAGGGGAATGAGCAGTTCTTC.

This chain links TRBV20-1 with TRBJ1-6, with D uncertain. Trimming shortened V by 3 bases and J by 1 base, and 7 bases separated the two germline ends. From germline, CDR1 is DFQATT and CDR2 SNEGSKA (reference sequence). This CDR3 spans 14 amino acids. CDR3 sequence reads: CSASRGSYNSPLHF. CDR3 coding DNA: TGCAGTGCTAGCCGAGGTTCCTATAATTCACCCCTCCACTTT.

The chain carries TRBV4-1 and TRBJ2-1; 14 bases fit TRBD2. The CDR3 sequence is 16 residues long. CDR1 and CDR2 (germline): MGHRA, YSYEKL. With V trimmed by 3 bases and J by 6 bases, 4 bases remained unmatched. The CDR3 spells CASSHGTSGRSNEQFF. For the CDR3, the DNA is TGCGCCAGCAGCCACGGGACTAGCGGGAGATCCAATGAGCAGTTCTTC.

The chain joins TRBV30 to TRBJ2-2; possibly TRBD1 for D (6 bases). Germline lookup yields CDR1 GTSNPN and CDR2 SVGIG (reference sequence). CDR3 length equals 14 residues. V lost 7 bases, J lost 1 base, and 13 bases lay in between. The CDR3 sequence: CASLPGQNTGELFF. Written as DNA, the CDR3 is TGTGCCTCACTTCCGGGACAGAACACCGGGGAGCTGTTTTTT.

This clonotype was counted between two and nine times. V is TRBV30 and J is TRBJ2-3; D not resolved. CDR1 is GTSNPN and CDR2 is SVGIG in the germline V gene (reference sequence). CDR3 length: 12 residues. The V end lost 5 bases, the J end lost 6 bases, and 12 bases lay between the germline ends. CDR3 loop: CAWLVHSDTQYF. CDR3 DNA sequence: TGTGCCTGGCTAGTTCATTCTGATACGCAGTATTTT.

This sequence joins TRBV20-1 and TRBJ2-7; 9 bases agree with TRBD1. V shed 6 bases, J shed 5 bases, and the junction held 2 bases outside the gene matches. Per the germline V gene, CDR1 is DFQATT and CDR2 is SNEGSKA (reference sequence). This CDR3 is built from 11 residues. The CDR3 nucleotides are TGCAGTGCCGGACAGGGGAACGAGCAGTACTTC. This translates into CSAGQGNEQYF.

This clonotype appeared many times. The chain carries TRBV6-5 and TRBJ1-1, with D unresolved. The germline V and J ends were trimmed by 4 bases and 4 bases, with 10 bases remaining between them. Germline V lookup: CDR1 MNHEY, CDR2 SVGAGI. The length of the CDR3 is 13 residues. The CDR3 loop is CASSWKGGTEAFF. The DNA of the CDR3 is TGTGCCAGCAGTTGGAAGGGAGGCACTGAAGCTTTCTTT.

This rearrangement joins TRBV18 to TRBJ2-7; D gene ambiguous. This CDR3 is 14 amino acids long. V was clipped by 1 base and J by 2 bases, with 9 bases between them. In germline, CDR1 is KGHSH, CDR2 LQKENI. CDR3 loop: CASSPQQRAYEQYF. The CDR3 nucleotides are TGTGCCAGCTCACCACAACAGCGAGCCTACGAGCAGTACTTC.

The chain links TRBV28 to TRBJ2-2; 10 bases agree with TRBD2. The germline CDR1 and CDR2 sequences are MDHEN and SYDVKM. CDR3 length: 13 amino acids. V shed 8 bases and J 7 bases; nucleotides not matched to a gene: 4. CDR3 in amino acids: CASQLAGFGELFF. The CDR3 DNA sequence: TGTGCCAGCCAACTAGCGGGGTTCGGGGAGCTGTTTTTT.

This clonotype was seen more than once but under ten times. This rearrangement joins TRBV28 to TRBJ2-3; 7 positions agree with TRBD1. The V and J ends lost 6 bases and 4 bases, in that order; junction bases with no gene match: 7. Germline CDR1 reads MDHEN; CDR2 reads SYDVKM. CDR3 size: 14 residues. This CDR3 reads CASRPTGQPDTQYF. Here the CDR3 DNA reads TGTGCCAGCAGACCCACGGGACAGCCAGATACGCAGTATTTT.

The chain couples TRBV6-1 to TRBJ1-4, with TRBD1 identical over 9 bases. The CDR3 runs 15 residues. Looked up from germline, CDR1 is MNHNS and CDR2 is SASEGT. J was trimmed by 8 bases and V by 4 bases; bases with no gene match: 8. The CDR3 protein is CASSVSGTGSEKLFF. CDR3 DNA: TGTGCCAGCAGTGTTTCCGGGACAGGGTCAGAAAAACTGTTTTTT.

This clonotype has ten or more counts. V and J are TRBV18 and TRBJ1-5, with D possibly TRBD1 on 5 matching bases. CDR1 and CDR2 from the germline V gene are KGHSH and LQKENI. The CDR3 is 15 residues long. The V gene lost 0 bases and the J gene lost 2 bases, with 8 bases spanning the gap. The CDR3, as DNA: TGTGCCAGCTCACCACCGGCGGGGGGCAATCAGCCCCAGCATTTT. It is translated as CASSPPAGGNQPQHF.

Only a few counts were recorded for this clonotype. The chain uses TRBV6-1 and TRBJ2-3; 8 bases are shared with TRBD1. The J segment lost 3 bases and the V segment lost 6 bases, leaving 8 bases of the junction unmatched. The CDR3 is 15 amino acids. Germline CDR1 reads MNHNS; CDR2 reads SASEGT. The CDR3 DNA reads TGTGCCAGCAGGGACCGGGACAGGAGGACAGATACGCAGTATTTT. Amino acid sequence: CASRDRDRRTDTQYF.

This clonotype has a handful of counts. This sequence joins TRBV28 and TRBJ1-1, with 8 bases identical to TRBD1. CDR1 MDHEN and CDR2 SYDVKM come from the germline V gene. Trimming removed 3 bases from V and 4 bases from J; junction bases left unmatched: 7. The CDR3 covers 15 residues. CDR3 DNA sequence: TGTGCCAGCAGTTTGCAACAGGGGGTAAGCACTGAAGCTTTCTTT. Translating it yields CASSLQQGVSTEAFF.

This clonotype was recorded at least ten times. This chain connects TRBV30 to TRBJ2-3, with 7 nucleotides matching TRBD2. CDR1 and CDR2 (germline): GTSNPN, SVGIG (reference sequence). After removal of 1 base from V and 6 bases from J, the junction contained 4 bases not matched to a gene. The CDR3 consists of 13 residues. The chain's CDR3 is CAWSGGRADTQYF. The CDR3 region has the DNA TGTGCCTGGAGTGGAGGGAGGGCCGATACGCAGTATTTT.

This clonotype was detected only a few times. DNA for the CDR3: TGTGCCAGCAGCTATAGCGAGTACAATGAGCAGTTCTTC. This translates into CASSYSEYNEQFF. The genes are TRBV7-2 and TRBJ2-1; D might be TRBD2 (5 bases). The V and J ends lost 4 bases and 4 bases respectively, with 8 bases between them. There are 13 residues in the CDR3. Germline V lookup: CDR1 SGHTA, CDR2 FQGNSA.

This clonotype has a handful of counts. The rearrangement joins TRBV29-1 to TRBJ2-5, with TRBD1 identical over 9 bases. The ends lost 7 bases at V and 5 bases at J; junction bases unmatched: 8. There are 13 residues in the CDR3. Germline CDR1 SQVTM, CDR2 ANQGSEA. The CDR3 DNA reads as TGCAGCGGAAGTACAGGGGGCGCGGAGACCCAGTACTTC. Its protein is CSGSTGGAETQYF.

This rearrangement joins TRBV5-1 to TRBJ2-5, with TRBD2 matching over 7 bases. With V trimmed by 3 bases and J by 2 bases, 10 bases remained unmatched. This CDR3 spans 16 amino acids. Germline CDR1 and CDR2: SGHRS and YFSETQ. CDR3 loop: CASSSVGGAGQETQYF. The CDR3 nucleotides read TGCGCCAGCAGCTCCGTCGGGGGAGCGGGACAAGAGACCCAGTACTTC.

This clonotype was found many times. The V and J genes are TRBV5-5 and TRBJ1-1; D gene unclear. This CDR3 is built from 15 residues. V lost 0 bases, J lost 0 bases, and 9 bases lay in between. Germline-derived CDR1 and CDR2 are SGHKS and YYEKEE (reference sequence). The CDR3 here is CASSLEGRLNTEAFF. In DNA form, the CDR3 reads TGTGCCAGCAGCTTGGAGGGCAGATTGAACACTGAAGCTTTCTTT.

This clonotype was picked up many times. The genes are TRBV11-3 and TRBJ2-5; D uncertain. The CDR3 is made up of 12 amino acids. V lost 5 bases, J lost 3 bases, and 7 bases lay in between. The V gene's germline CDR1 is SGHNT and CDR2 YENEEA. In nucleotides, the CDR3 is TGTGCCAGCAGCGCCGCGGAAGAGACCCAGTACTTC. Residues: CASSAAEETQYF.

This clonotype was observed a few times. The chain recombines TRBV7-9 with TRBJ2-3, with D maybe TRBD2 (5 bases). The V and J ends lost 1 base and 2 bases respectively, with 10 bases between them. This CDR3 region has 15 residues. Germline V lookup: CDR1 SEHNR, CDR2 FQNEAQ (reference sequence). CDR3 protein: CASSLGRGDTDTQYF. DNA of the CDR3: TGTGCCAGCAGCTTAGGTCGGGGAGACACAGATACGCAGTATTTT.